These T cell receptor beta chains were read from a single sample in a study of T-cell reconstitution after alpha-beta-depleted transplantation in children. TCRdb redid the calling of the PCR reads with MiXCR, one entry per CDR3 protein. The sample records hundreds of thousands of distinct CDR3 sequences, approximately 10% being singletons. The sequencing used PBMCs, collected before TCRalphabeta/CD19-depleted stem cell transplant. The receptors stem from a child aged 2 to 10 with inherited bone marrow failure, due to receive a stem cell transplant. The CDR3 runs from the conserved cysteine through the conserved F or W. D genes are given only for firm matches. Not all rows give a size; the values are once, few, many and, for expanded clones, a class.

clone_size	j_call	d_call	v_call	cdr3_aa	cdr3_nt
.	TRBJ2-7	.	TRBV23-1	CASSRRGHRAYEQYF	TGCGCCAGCAGCAGACGAGGACACCGTGCCTACGAGCAGTACTTC
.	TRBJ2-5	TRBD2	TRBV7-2	CASSLRPGLAAQETQYF	TGTGCCAGCAGCTTACGTCCGGGACTAGCGGCGCAAGAGACCCAGTACTTC
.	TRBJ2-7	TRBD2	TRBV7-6	CASSLGTRNEQYF	TGTGCCAGCAGCTTGGGGACTAGGAACGAGCAGTACTTC
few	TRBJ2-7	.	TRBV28	CASSQIWRESYEQYF	TGTGCCAGCAGCCAGATTTGGCGGGAATCCTACGAGCAGTACTTC
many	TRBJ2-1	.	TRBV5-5	CASSPNFGVFQGLKIF	TGTGCCAGCAGCCCCAATTTTGGTGTCTTTCAGGGTTTAAAAATCTTC
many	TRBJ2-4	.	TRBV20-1	CSGPAGQGNIQYF	TGCAGCGGCCCGGCGGGCCAGGGAAACATTCAGTACTTC
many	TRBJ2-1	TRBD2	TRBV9	CASSVGGRSYNEQFF	TGTGCCAGCAGCGTAGGCGGGAGGTCCTACAATGAGCAGTTCTTC
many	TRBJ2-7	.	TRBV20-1	CSAKKAPYEQYF	TGCAGTGCTAAGAAGGCCCCCTACGAGCAGTACTTC
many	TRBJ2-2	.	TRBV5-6	CASSRPGGEGTGELFF	TGTGCCAGCAGCCGCCCGGGGGGCGAGGGCACCGGGGAGCTGTTTTTT
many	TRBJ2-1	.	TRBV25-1	CASSEKEYNEQFF	TGTGCCAGCAGTGAAAAGGAGTACAATGAGCAGTTCTTC
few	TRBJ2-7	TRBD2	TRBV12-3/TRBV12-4	CASSRTRDYYEQYF	TGTGCCAGCAGTCGCACGAGGGACTACTACGAGCAGTACTTC
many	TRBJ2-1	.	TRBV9	CASSAEAALYNEQFF	TGTGCCAGCAGCGCAGAAGCGGCCCTCTACAATGAGCAGTTCTTC
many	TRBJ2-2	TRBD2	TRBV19	CASWRTGGPNTGELFF	TGTGCCAGTTGGCGTACGGGAGGTCCGAACACCGGGGAGCTGTTTTTT
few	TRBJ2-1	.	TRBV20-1	CSAVPGHFYNEQFF	TGCAGTGCAGTTCCGGGACACTTCTACAATGAGCAGTTCTTC
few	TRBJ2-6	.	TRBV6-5	CASSYNSGQEAGANVLTF	TGTGCCAGCAGTTACAATTCGGGGCAGGAGGCTGGGGCCAACGTCCTGACTTTC
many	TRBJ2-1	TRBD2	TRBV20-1	CSAETSPYNEQFF	TGCAGTGCCGAGACTAGCCCTTACAATGAGCAGTTCTTC
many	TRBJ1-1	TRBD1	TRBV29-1	CSVTGQGGEAFF	TGCAGCGTTACAGGACAGGGGGGGGAAGCTTTCTTT
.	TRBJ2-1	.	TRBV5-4	CASSLETLAALNEQFF	TGTGCCAGCAGCTTGGAGACGCTAGCCGCCCTCAATGAGCAGTTCTTC
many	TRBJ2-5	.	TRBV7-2	CASSDPLGPAQETQYF	TGTGCCAGCAGCGACCCTTTGGGGCCCGCCCAAGAGACCCAGTACTTC
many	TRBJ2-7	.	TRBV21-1	CASTGTGVNEQYF	TGTGCCAGCACCGGGACAGGGGTCAACGAGCAGTACTTC
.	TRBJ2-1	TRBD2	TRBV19	CASSIGKHREVNEQFF	TGTGCCAGTAGTATAGGAAAACATCGGGAGGTGAATGAGCAGTTCTTC
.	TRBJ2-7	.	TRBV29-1	CSVGLGLGYEQYF	TGCAGCGTTGGGCTGGGCCTAGGTTACGAGCAGTACTTC
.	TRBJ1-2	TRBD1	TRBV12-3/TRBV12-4	CASSPRQGGSNYGYTF	TGTGCCAGCAGTCCACGACAGGGCGGTTCCAACTATGGCTACACCTTC
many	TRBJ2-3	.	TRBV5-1	CASSFGQDTDTQYF	TGCGCCAGCAGCTTTGGTCAGGACACAGATACGCAGTATTTT
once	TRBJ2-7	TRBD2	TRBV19	CASSISLAGMINF	TGTGCCAGTAGTATATCACTAGCGGGAATGATAAACTTC
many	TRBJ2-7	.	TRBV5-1	CASSLDGAYEQYF	TGTGCCAGCAGTCTGGACGGAGCCTACGAGCAGTACTTC
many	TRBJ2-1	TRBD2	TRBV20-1	CSARGAVAGGPFDYNEQFF	TGCAGTGCTAGAGGGGCGGTAGCGGGAGGACCGTTTGATTACAATGAGCAGTTCTTC
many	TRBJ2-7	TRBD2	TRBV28	CASCRLAGGTYEQYF	TGTGCCAGCTGTAGACTAGCGGGAGGGACCTACGAGCAGTACTTC
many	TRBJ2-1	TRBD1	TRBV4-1	CASRPSPGQVYNEQFF	TGCGCCAGCAGGCCATCCCCGGGACAGGTATACAATGAGCAGTTCTTC
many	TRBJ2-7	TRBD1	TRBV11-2	CASSLDRQGGYEQYF	TGTGCCAGCAGCTTAGATCGACAGGGTGGGTACGAGCAGTACTTC
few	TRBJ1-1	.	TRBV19	CASSMTGAITEAFF	TGTGCCAGTAGTATGACAGGAGCTATCACTGAAGCTTTCTTT
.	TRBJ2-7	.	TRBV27	CASSSGLVSYEQYF	TGTGCCAGCAGTTCCGGACTGGTCTCCTACGAGCAGTACTTC
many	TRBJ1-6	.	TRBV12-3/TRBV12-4	CASSFRFGGESSPLHF	TGTGCCAGCAGTTTTCGCTTCGGGGGTGAGAGTTCACCCCTCCACTTT
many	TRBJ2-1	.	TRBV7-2	CASSLSRPYNEQFF	TGTGCCAGCAGCTTATCGCGACCCTACAATGAGCAGTTCTTC
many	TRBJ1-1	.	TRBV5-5	CASSLETGPTEAFF	TGTGCCAGCAGCTTGGAAACAGGGCCCACTGAAGCTTTCTTT
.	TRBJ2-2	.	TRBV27	CASSRPGTGTGELFF	TGTGCCAGCAGTCGCCCCGGGACTGGCACCGGGGAGCTGTTTTTT
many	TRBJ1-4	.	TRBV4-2	CASSQARQVNEKLFF	TGTGCCAGCAGCCAAGCCCGGCAGGTTAATGAAAAACTGTTTTTT
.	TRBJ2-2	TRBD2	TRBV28	CASSKTGLAFRRTGELFF	TGTGCCAGCAGTAAGACCGGACTAGCCTTCCGACGGACCGGGGAGCTGTTTTTT
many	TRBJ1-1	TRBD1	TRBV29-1	CSARDSMNTEAFF	TGCAGCGCCCGGGACAGCATGAACACTGAAGCTTTCTTT
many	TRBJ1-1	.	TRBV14	CASSQANRLSGGAFF	TGTGCCAGCAGCCAAGCTAACCGACTGTCCGGTGGGGCTTTCTTT
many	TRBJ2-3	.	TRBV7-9	CASSPGLGARRDTQYF	TGTGCCAGCAGCCCAGGGCTTGGCGCCCGGCGTGATACGCAGTATTTT
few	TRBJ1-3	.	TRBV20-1	CSGSGTGNTIYF	TGCAGTGGGTCAGGGACTGGAAACACCATATATTTT
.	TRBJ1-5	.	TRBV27	CASTPRRGSQPQHF	TGTGCCAGCACCCCTCGGAGGGGGTCTCAGCCCCAGCATTTT
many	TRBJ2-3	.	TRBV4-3	CASSQGFAQTSTDTQYF	TGCGCCAGCAGCCAGGGATTCGCGCAGACTAGCACAGATACGCAGTATTTT
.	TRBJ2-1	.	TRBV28	CASSSGDDEQFF	TGTGCCAGCAGCTCCGGTGATGATGAGCAGTTCTTC
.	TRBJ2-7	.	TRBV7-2	CASSLAGILREQYF	TGTGCCAGCAGCTTAGCCGGGATCCTGAGGGAGCAGTACTTC
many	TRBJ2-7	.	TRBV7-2	CASSQIGTTYEQYF	TGTGCCAGCAGCCAAATTGGTACAACCTACGAGCAGTACTTC
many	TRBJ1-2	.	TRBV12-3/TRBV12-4	CASSAGTGGYTF	TGTGCCAGCAGTGCCGGGACTGGAGGCTACACCTTC
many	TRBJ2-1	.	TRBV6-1	CASSLAFNNEQFF	TGTGCCAGCAGTCTAGCGTTCAACAATGAGCAGTTCTTC
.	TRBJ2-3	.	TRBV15	CATSRDVSTDTQYF	TGTGCCACCAGCAGAGACGTTAGCACAGATACGCAGTATTTT
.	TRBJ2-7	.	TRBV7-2	CASSLSVRDPAYEQYF	TGTGCCAGCAGTTTGTCCGTTAGGGATCCTGCCTACGAGCAGTACTTC
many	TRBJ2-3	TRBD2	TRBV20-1	CSARGTATSGRNTDTQYF	TGCAGTGCTAGGGGGACAGCGACTAGCGGGAGGAACACAGATACGCAGTATTTT
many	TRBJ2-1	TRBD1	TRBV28	CASSPLVFQTGKNNEQFF	TGTGCCAGCAGTCCCCTAGTCTTTCAGACAGGGAAAAACAATGAGCAGTTCTTC
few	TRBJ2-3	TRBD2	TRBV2	CASSRGLGDSTDTQYF	TGTGCCAGCAGCCGAGGACTAGGAGATAGCACAGATACGCAGTATTTT
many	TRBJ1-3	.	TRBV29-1	CSVRVDRLSGNTIYF	TGCAGCGTCCGGGTAGACAGGTTATCCGGAAACACCATATATTTT